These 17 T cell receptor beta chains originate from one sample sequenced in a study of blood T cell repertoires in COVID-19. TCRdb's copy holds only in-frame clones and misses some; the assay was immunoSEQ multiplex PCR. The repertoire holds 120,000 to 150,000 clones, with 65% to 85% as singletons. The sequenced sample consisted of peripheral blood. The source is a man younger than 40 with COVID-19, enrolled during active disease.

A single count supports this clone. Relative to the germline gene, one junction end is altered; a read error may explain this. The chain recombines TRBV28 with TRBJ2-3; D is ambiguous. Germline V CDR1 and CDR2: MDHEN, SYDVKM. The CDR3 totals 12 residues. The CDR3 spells CASSLSDTGIDF. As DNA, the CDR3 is TGTGCCAGCAGTTTATCCGATACCGGTATCGATTTT.

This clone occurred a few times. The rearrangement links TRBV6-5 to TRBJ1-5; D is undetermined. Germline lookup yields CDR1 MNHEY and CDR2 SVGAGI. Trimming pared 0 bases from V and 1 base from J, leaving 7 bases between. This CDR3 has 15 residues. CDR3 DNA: TGTGCCAGCAGTTACTCGCGGGAGAGCAATCAGCCCCAGCATTTT. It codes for CASSYSRESNQPQHF.

As DNA, the CDR3 is TGTGCCAGCAGCTTAGACAGGTGGTACGAGCAGTACTTC. Amino acids: CASSLDRWYEQYF. The rearrangement joins TRBV7-8 to TRBJ2-7; possible D gene TRBD1, 5 bases. CDR1 SGHVS and CDR2 FQNEAQ come from the germline V gene. Trimming took off 1 base at V and 4 bases at J, with 8 bases between the two ends. The CDR3 runs 13 residues.

This chain's CDR3 is CASSPWGGGPQHF. DNA for the CDR3: TGTGCCAGCAGCCCTTGGGGGGGTGGGCCCCAGCATTTT. This rearrangement joins TRBV7-2 to TRBJ1-5; D possibly corresponds to TRBD1 (5 bases). V lost 5 bases to trimming and J lost 9 bases, with 14 bases between them. Germline CDR1 and CDR2: SGHTA and FQGNSA. This CDR3 is 13 amino acids long.

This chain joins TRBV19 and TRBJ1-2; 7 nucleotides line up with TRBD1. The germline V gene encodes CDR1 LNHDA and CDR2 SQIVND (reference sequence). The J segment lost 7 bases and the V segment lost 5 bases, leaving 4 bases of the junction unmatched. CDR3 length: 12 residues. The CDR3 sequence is CASSPGTAGYTF. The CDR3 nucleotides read TGTGCCAGTAGTCCCGGGACAGCTGGCTACACCTTC. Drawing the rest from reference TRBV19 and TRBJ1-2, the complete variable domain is DGGITQSPKYLFRKEGQNVTLSCEQNLNHDAMYWYRQDPGQGLRLIYYSQIVNDFQKGDIAEGYSVSREKKESFPLTVTSAQKNPTAFYLCASSPGTAGYTFGSGTRLTVV.

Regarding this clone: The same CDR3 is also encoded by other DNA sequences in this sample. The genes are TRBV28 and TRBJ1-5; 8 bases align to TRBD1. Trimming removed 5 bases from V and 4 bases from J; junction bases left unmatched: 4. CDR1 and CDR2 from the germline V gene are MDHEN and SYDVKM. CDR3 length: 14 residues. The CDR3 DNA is TGTGCCAGCAGTGTGACAGGGGAAAATCAGCCCCAGCATTTT. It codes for CASSVTGENQPQHF. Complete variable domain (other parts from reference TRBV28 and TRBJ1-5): DVKVTQSSRYLVKRTGEKVFLECVQDMDHENMFWYRQDPGLGLRLIYFSYDVKMKEKGDIPEGYSVSREKKERFSLILESASTNQTSMYLCASSVTGENQPQHFGDGTRLSIL.

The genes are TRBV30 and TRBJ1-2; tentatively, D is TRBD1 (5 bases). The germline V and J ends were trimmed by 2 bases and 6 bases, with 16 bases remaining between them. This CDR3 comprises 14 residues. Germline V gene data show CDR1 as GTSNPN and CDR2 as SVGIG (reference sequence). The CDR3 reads CAWSLPGFVNGYTF. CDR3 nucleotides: TGTGCCTGGAGTTTGCCAGGGTTTGTGAATGGCTACACCTTC.

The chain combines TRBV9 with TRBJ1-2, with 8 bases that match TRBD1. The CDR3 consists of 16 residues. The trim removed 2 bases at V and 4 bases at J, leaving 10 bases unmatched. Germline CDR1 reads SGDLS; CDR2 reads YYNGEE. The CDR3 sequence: CASSVTSDRELYGYTF. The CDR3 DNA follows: TGTGCCAGCAGCGTTACGTCGGACAGGGAACTCTATGGCTACACCTTC.

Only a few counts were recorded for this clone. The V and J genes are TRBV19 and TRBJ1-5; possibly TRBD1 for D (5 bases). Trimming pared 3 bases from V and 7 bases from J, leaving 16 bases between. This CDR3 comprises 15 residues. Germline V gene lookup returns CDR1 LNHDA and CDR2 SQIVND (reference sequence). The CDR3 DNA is TGTGCCAGTAGTATGCGGGGCACGGGAGGACAGCCCCAGCATTTT. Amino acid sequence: CASSMRGTGGQPQHF. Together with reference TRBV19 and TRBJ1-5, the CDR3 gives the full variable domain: DGGITQSPKYLFRKEGQNVTLSCEQNLNHDAMYWYRQDPGQGLRLIYYSQIVNDFQKGDIAEGYSVSREKKESFPLTVTSAQKNPTAFYLCASSMRGTGGQPQHFGDGTRLSIL.

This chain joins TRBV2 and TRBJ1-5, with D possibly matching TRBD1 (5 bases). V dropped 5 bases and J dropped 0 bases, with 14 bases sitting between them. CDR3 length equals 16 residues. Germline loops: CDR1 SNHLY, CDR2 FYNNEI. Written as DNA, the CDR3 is TGTGCCAGCAGTAGGGGCCCAAACTATAGCAATCAGCCCCAGCATTTT. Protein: CASSRGPNYSNQPQHF. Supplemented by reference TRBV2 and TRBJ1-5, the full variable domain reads EPEVTQTPSHQVTQMGQEVILRCVPISNHLYFYWYRQILGQKVEFLVSFYNNEISEKSEIFDDQFSVERPDGSNFTLKIRSTKLEDSAMYFCASSRGPNYSNQPQHFGDGTRLSIL.

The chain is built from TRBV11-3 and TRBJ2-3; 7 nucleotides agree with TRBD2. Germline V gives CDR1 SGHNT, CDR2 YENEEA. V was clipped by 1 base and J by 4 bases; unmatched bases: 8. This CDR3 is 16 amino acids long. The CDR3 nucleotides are TGTGCCAGCAGCTTAGGTGGCGCGGGAGTATCAGATACGCAGTATTTT. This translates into CASSLGGAGVSDTQYF.

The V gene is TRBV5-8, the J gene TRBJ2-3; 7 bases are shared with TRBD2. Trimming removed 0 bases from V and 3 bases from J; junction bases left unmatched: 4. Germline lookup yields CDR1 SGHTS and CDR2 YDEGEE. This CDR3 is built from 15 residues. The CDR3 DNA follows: TGTGCCAGCAGCTTGGTCTCAGCGGGGACAGATACGCAGTATTTT. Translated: CASSLVSAGTDTQYF.

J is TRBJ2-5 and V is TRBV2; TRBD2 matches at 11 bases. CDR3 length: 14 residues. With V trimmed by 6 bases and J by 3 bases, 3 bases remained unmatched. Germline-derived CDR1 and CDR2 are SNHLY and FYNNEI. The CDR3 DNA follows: TGTGCCAGCAGGCGGGGACTAGCGGAAGAGACCCAGTACTTC. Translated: CASRRGLAEETQYF.

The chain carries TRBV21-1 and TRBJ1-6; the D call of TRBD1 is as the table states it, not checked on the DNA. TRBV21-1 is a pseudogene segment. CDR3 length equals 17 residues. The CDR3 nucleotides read TGTGCCAGCAGCACCAAGACAGAGAGCTCCTATAATTCACCCCTCCACTTT. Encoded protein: CASSTKTESSYNSPLHF.

Here the CDR3 reads CASSLRTGRNTGELFF. CDR3 coding DNA: TGTGCCAGCAGTTTAAGGACAGGGAGGAACACCGGGGAGCTGTTTTTT. This chain joins TRBV27 and TRBJ2-2, with 8 positions matching TRBD1. Germline-derived CDR1 and CDR2 are MNHEY and SMNVEV (reference sequence). V lost 2 bases to trimming and J lost 1 base; unmatched junction nucleotides: 3. The CDR3 runs 16 residues.

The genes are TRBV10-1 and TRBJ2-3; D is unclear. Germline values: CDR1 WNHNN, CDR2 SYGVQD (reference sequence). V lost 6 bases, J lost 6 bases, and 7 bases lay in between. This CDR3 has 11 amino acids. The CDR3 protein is CASSIQDTQYF. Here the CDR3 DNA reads TGCGCCAGCAGCATCCAGGATACGCAGTATTTT.

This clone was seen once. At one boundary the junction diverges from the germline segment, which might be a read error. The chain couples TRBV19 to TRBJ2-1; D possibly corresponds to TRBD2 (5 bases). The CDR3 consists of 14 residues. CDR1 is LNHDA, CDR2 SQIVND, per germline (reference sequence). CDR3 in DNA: TGTGCCAGTAGTATAGCTCGGTCGGGGATGGGGATACTCTTC. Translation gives CASSIARSGMGILF.